The rows below give T cell receptor beta chains drawn from one sample of a study of cytotoxic CD8 clonotypes in ibrutinib-treated CLL. Repertoires were generated with immunoSEQ multiplex PCR, while TCRdb's copy carries only in-frame clones and drops some. The table lists 130,000 or so clones, about 72% of them singletons. Sequenced here: PBMCs, sampled after 12 months of ibrutinib treatment. All receptors derive from a human donor with chronic lymphocytic leukemia. The CDR3 runs from the conserved cysteine through the conserved F or W. A D gene is named only where the DNA matches it firmly. Rows may omit the clone size; those that give it use once, few, many or a size class.

DNA | CDR3 | J | V | D | size
TGTGCCAGCAGTCGGACTGCTCCCTACGAGCAGTACTTC | CASSRTAPYEQYF | TRBJ2-7 | TRBV4-2 | - | -
TGTGCCTGGAGGCAAGGTTCGTTCCGGGACAAACTACGCGGCTACACCTTC | CAWRQGSFRDKLRGYTF | TRBJ1-2 | TRBV30 | - | few
TGTGCCAGCATGGTGGAGGCGGGTTCGGTCGAGCAGTACTTC | CASMVEAGSVEQYF | TRBJ2-7 | TRBV28 | - | -
TGCGCCAGCAGCTCACTAGCGGGCGGAGTCTACGAGCAGTACTTC | CASSSLAGGVYEQYF | TRBJ2-7 | TRBV5-1 | TRBD2 | -
TGTGCCAGCAGCGTAAGACAGGGGGCCCACAATGAGCAGTTCTTC | CASSVRQGAHNEQFF | TRBJ2-1 | TRBV7-2 | TRBD1 | -
TGCAGCGTTGCCACTACTAACTATGGCTACACCTTC | CSVATTNYGYTF | TRBJ1-2 | TRBV29-1 | - | -
TGTGCCAGCAGCACCCGGGACGGCAGAAACACCATATATTTT | CASSTRDGRNTIYF | TRBJ1-3 | TRBV11-2 | - | -
TGTGCCAGCAGCTCGAATGGGGTGGGTGAAAAACTGTTTTTT | CASSSNGVGEKLFF | TRBJ1-4 | TRBV6-5 | - | -
TGTGCCAGCAGCTTCGGTCCTCTCAATCAGCCCCAGCATTTT | CASSFGPLNQPQHF | TRBJ1-5 | TRBV7-2 | - | -
TGTGCCAGCAGCCCGACTAGCGGGAGTTTCGACACCGGGGAGCTGTTTTTT | CASSPTSGSFDTGELFF | TRBJ2-2 | TRBV9 | TRBD2 | -
TGTGCCAGCAGTCGGGACAGGGGGCGGGACGAGCAGTACTTC | CASSRDRGRDEQYF | TRBJ2-7 | TRBV2 | TRBD1 | -
TGTGCCAGCCCAGCTCGACACCCCGTCTCCTACGAGCAGTACTTC | CASPARHPVSYEQYF | TRBJ2-7 | TRBV21-1 | - | many
TGCGCCAGCAGCGGCATCTACGAGCAGTACTTC | CASSGIYEQYF | TRBJ2-7 | TRBV5-1 | - | -
TGTGCCAGCAGCTTGAGGCAGGGGAATCAGCCCCAGCATTTT | CASSLRQGNQPQHF | TRBJ1-5 | TRBV5-6 | - | -
TGTGCCAGCAGCTTAGACGGTATAGGGGATGGCTACACCTTC | CASSLDGIGDGYTF | TRBJ1-2 | TRBV11-2 | - | many
TGTGCCAGCGGGTCCTCGGCAGAGCAGTACTTC | CASGSSAEQYF | TRBJ2-7 | TRBV27 | - | -
TGTGCCAGCAAAGTAGCGGGGCCCACCGGGGAGCTGTTTTTT | CASKVAGPTGELFF | TRBJ2-2 | TRBV27 | TRBD2 | -
TGTGCTAGCTGTTTACTAGATACGCAGTATTTT | CASCLLDTQYF | TRBJ2-3 | TRBV7-7 | - | -
TGTGCCAGCTCACTATCGCCGGGACAGGGGTCCTACGAGCAGTACTTC | CASSLSPGQGSYEQYF | TRBJ2-7 | TRBV18 | TRBD1 | once
TGCGCCAGCAGCCAAGAACGGGTGGGGACTGAAGCTTTCTTT | CASSQERVGTEAFF | TRBJ1-1 | TRBV4-1 | - | once
TGTGCCAGCAGCGGGGACATCCGGTCACCCCTCCACTTT | CASSGDIRSPLHF | TRBJ1-6 | TRBV7-6 | - | few
TGTGCCAGCAGTTCCTACAGGGATGCCCCCTACGAGCAGTACTTC | CASSSYRDAPYEQYF | TRBJ2-7 | TRBV27 | - | -
TGCAGCGTTGAAGTGGGTCATCGGGACTCCTATTTT | CSVEVGHRDSYF | TRBJ2-3 | TRBV29-1 | - | -
TGTGCCAGCGTCATCTCGGGGGTTAACTATGGCTACACCTTC | CASVISGVNYGYTF | TRBJ1-2 | TRBV28 | - | -
TGTGCCAGCAGTGATCACGAAGGTTCACCCCTCCACTTT | CASSDHEGSPLHF | TRBJ1-6 | TRBV6-4 | - | -
TGTGCCAGCAGTCGACTGAGCTCCTACGAGCAGTACTTC | CASSRLSSYEQYF | TRBJ2-7 | TRBV6-1 | - | once
TGTGCCAGCAGCTCACCGGGACAGGGATCGGGATCACCCCTCCACTTT | CASSSPGQGSGSPLHF | TRBJ1-6 | TRBV7-9 | TRBD1 | -
TGCGCCAGCAGACGTACAGGGGTCACAGATACGCAGTATTTT | CASRRTGVTDTQYF | TRBJ2-3 | TRBV5-1 | TRBD1 | -
TGTGCCAGCAGTGACATGGGAACTGGGGCCAACGTCCTGACTTTC | CASSDMGTGANVLTF | TRBJ2-6 | TRBV25-1 | - | -
TGTGCCAGCAGCTCCATATTACAGGGTGCTGAGCAGTTCTTC | CASSSILQGAEQFF | TRBJ2-1 | TRBV7-2 | - | -
TGCGCCAGCAGCCAGCACCTCTTTCGGGACAGGGAACGTTCACCCCTCCACTTT | CASSQHLFRDRERSPLHF | TRBJ1-6 | TRBV4-1 | TRBD1 | -
TGTGCCAGCAGCATCACCGGGACAGCCTACGAGCAGTACTTC | CASSITGTAYEQYF | TRBJ2-7 | TRBV5-5 | TRBD1 | -
TGTGCCAGCAGCTTGGGACAGGGTAACAATGAGCAGTTCTTC | CASSLGQGNNEQFF | TRBJ2-1 | TRBV7-3 | TRBD1 | few
TGTGCCAGCTCACCCCCCTGGGGGGACAGGGCGGCTTCACCCCTCCACTTT | CASSPPWGDRAASPLHF | TRBJ1-6 | TRBV18 | TRBD1 | many
TGCGCCAGCCAGTTGAACACTGAAGCTTTCTTT | CASQLNTEAFF | TRBJ1-1 | TRBV10-2 | - | -
TGCGCCAGCAGCTTGGACTCGGCGGTTATAAAGACCCAGTACTTC | CASSLDSAVIKTQYF | TRBJ2-5 | TRBV5-1 | - | -
TGTGCCAGCAGCTTGGAGCCGGGACTCAACTATGGCTACACCTTC | CASSLEPGLNYGYTF | TRBJ1-2 | TRBV5-4 | - | -
TGTGCCAGCAGCTCAAGTCTCCTAGCGGCCTACGAGCAGTACTTC | CASSSSLLAAYEQYF | TRBJ2-7 | TRBV7-2 | TRBD2 | -
TGTGCCACCGGACCCCACAATGAGCAGTTCTTC | CATGPHNEQFF | TRBJ2-1 | TRBV28 | - | few
TGCGCCAGCAGCCAAGATCCCGGGACAGGGTTAGGGAACACTGAAGCTTTCTTT | CASSQDPGTGLGNTEAFF | TRBJ1-1 | TRBV4-3 | TRBD1 | -
TGTGCCAGCAGCTTAGGATCAGGGGTGGACTATGGCTACACCTTC | CASSLGSGVDYGYTF | TRBJ1-2 | TRBV11-3 | - | -
TGTGCCAGTAGTATGCTCTGGGGGACCTACGAGCAGTACTTC | CASSMLWGTYEQYF | TRBJ2-7 | TRBV19 | - | few
TGTGCCAGTAGTATCTCCGGGACAGACTCATGGGGGACCGGGGAGCTGTTTTTT | CASSISGTDSWGTGELFF | TRBJ2-2 | TRBV19 | TRBD1 | -
TGTGCCAGCAGTTACGCAGGATCCCTCCACTTT | CASSYAGSLHF | TRBJ1-6 | TRBV6-5 | - | -
TGTGCCAGCAGCTCCCGGGACAGGGTGGGCGGCACTGAAGCTTTCTTT | CASSSRDRVGGTEAFF | TRBJ1-1 | TRBV7-2 | TRBD1 | -
TGTGCCAGCAGTTACGTCGGGGAGCTGTTTTTT | CASSYVGELFF | TRBJ2-2 | TRBV6-5 | - | -
TGTGCCAGCAGCCAAGACCCGTCGGGGACAGAGACCCAGTACTTC | CASSQDPSGTETQYF | TRBJ2-5 | TRBV4-2 | - | -
TGTGCCAGCAAGGGCAGCACCTACGAGCAGTACTTC | CASKGSTYEQYF | TRBJ2-7 | TRBV28 | - | many
TGTGCCAGCAGACCCGCCGGGACTCAGGGCGAGCAGTACTTC | CASRPAGTQGEQYF | TRBJ2-7 | TRBV28 | - | few
TGCGCCTCCGCCCGGGACGAGGGGACCAATCAGCCCCAGCATTTT | CASARDEGTNQPQHF | TRBJ1-5 | TRBV5-1 | - | few
TGTGCCAGCGGAACAGGCTCCTACAATGAGCAGTTCTTC | CASGTGSYNEQFF | TRBJ2-1 | TRBV28 | - | -
TGTGCCAGCAGTCCGTGGGACAGTTACTACGAGCAGTACTTC | CASSPWDSYYEQYF | TRBJ2-7 | TRBV28 | TRBD1 | -
TGCGCCAGCAGTCAAATGATAATGTCACCCCTCCACTTT | CASSQMIMSPLHF | TRBJ1-6 | TRBV23-1 | - | few
TGTGCCAGCAGCCAGGCGGGGGGAACCTACGAGCAGTACTTC | CASSQAGGTYEQYF | TRBJ2-7 | TRBV7-2 | TRBD2 | -
TGTGCCAGCAGCTTTAGGGGGAGTTCTGAGACCCAGTACTTC | CASSFRGSSETQYF | TRBJ2-5 | TRBV7-2 | - | -
TGTGCCAGTAGTACCTACGGACGGAGCTACGAGCAGTACTTC | CASSTYGRSYEQYF | TRBJ2-7 | TRBV19 | - | -
TGCGCCAGCAGCCTCCAGGGTAGGGGCCAAAACATTCAGTACTTC | CASSLQGRGQNIQYF | TRBJ2-4 | TRBV5-1 | - | -
TGTGCCAGCAGCTTACAGCGGGGGGGCCTAAGGGAGCAGTTCTTC | CASSLQRGGLREQFF | TRBJ2-1 | TRBV11-2 | TRBD2 | -
TGTGCCAGCAGTCAGGGGTTCATTTATGGCTACACCTTC | CASSQGFIYGYTF | TRBJ1-2 | TRBV6-1 | - | -